This T cell receptor (beta chain) came from a study of early T cells in non-severe SARS-CoV-2 infection. Study details: Sequencing targeted bulk RNA from unsorted whole blood, leaving chains unpaired.

On this clonotype: Its antigen is as yet unknown.

Each single cDNA molecule received a unique molecular identifier. From the 5' RACE reads, TCRdb called clonotypes with MiXCR, one entry per CDR3 protein. The sample holds about 100,000 distinct CDR3 sequences; 10% to 15% are singletons and the top ten take 6% to 7.5%. Whole-study results and caveats: VDJdb-based matching was biased toward anti-spike CD8 responses and missed private and CD4 specificities.

The CDR3 contains 16 residues. The junction had 11 bases not matched to a gene; V was cut back by 1 base and J by 10 bases. The germline gives CDR1 LGHDT, CDR2 YNNKEL (reference sequence). V and J are TRBV3-1 and TRBJ2-1; the match to TRBD1 covers 9 bases. The clonotype was recovered from an adult who was a healthcare worker with PCR-confirmed SARS-CoV-2 infection or an uninfected control (not recorded which). The sample comprised whole blood. CDR3 region: CASSQGGGTGTKEQFF. CDR3 in DNA: TGTGCCAGCAGCCAAGGTGGGGGGACAGGGACGAAAGAGCAGTTCTTC.